This T cell receptor beta chain originates from a study of blood T cell repertoires in COVID-19. As for the study in general: Material from acute and convalescent COVID-19 was sourced from the United States, Italy and Spain. Sample material is recorded as cDNA or gDNA derived from T cells, B-cell-depleted T cells, or PBMCs.

Per the original methods: Reference gene primer amplification yielded estimated nucleated cell counts. Profiled with immunoSEQ multiplex PCR; TCRdb holds only in-frame clones, not every one. The V and J calls and clone size come from that table; D and trimming were worked out from the DNA. The sample comprises 150,000 to 200,000 clones, 75% to 90% of which are singletons, and under 2.5% rests with the top ten. V dropped 4 bases and J dropped 4 bases, with 17 bases sitting between them. Germline-derived CDR1 and CDR2 are SGHDT and YYEEEE. The length of the CDR3 is 15 residues. Sequenced material: peripheral blood. V gene TRBV5-6 combines with J gene TRBJ1-1, with a weak D call TRBD1 (5 bases). This receptor was obtained from an older man with active or convalescent COVID-19. The DNA for the CDR3 is TGTGCCAGCAGCAAGACATTGCAGGGAACCACTGAAGCTTTCTTT. Translating it yields CASSKTLQGTTEAFF. Together with reference TRBV5-6 and TRBJ1-1, the CDR3 gives the full variable domain: DAGVTQSPTHLIKTRGQQVTLRCSPKSGHDTVSWYQQALGQGPQFIFQYYEEEERQRGNFPDRFSGHQFPNYSSELNVNALLLGDSALYLCASSKTLQGTTEAFFGQGTRLTVV.